These 3 T cell receptor beta chains were sequenced from one sample in a study of T-cell reconstitution after alpha-beta-depleted transplantation in children (dated by TCRdb to the mid-2010s). The sample's treatment or condition label, in plain terms: allogeneic hematopoietic cell transplantation with graft depleted of TCRalphabeta T cells and CD19 B cells. The library was prepared using PCR. Sequencing was performed on an Illumina HiSeq 2500. To normalize quantification of the TCRbeta repertoire, the TCR libraries were built with molecular barcoding that relied on unique molecular identifiers. Through fastp at Q25 and MiXCR, TCRdb rebuilt clones from the public reads, retaining in-frame beta chains. Rows with a matching CDR3 protein are joined into one entry that keeps the most common DNA and genes. The sample profile shows about 980,000 distinct CDR3 sequences; 25% to 30% of them were found once. The ten top clones hold under 30% of the sample.

The sequencing here drew on PBMCs, mostly from graft donor cells, taken 360 days after TCRalphabeta/CD19-depleted stem cell transplant. The receptors were gathered from a boy under two years old who had a stem cell transplant for SCID, so the T cells may come from the graft donor.

V gene TRBV12-3 or TRBV12-4 combines with J gene TRBJ1-1, with D maybe TRBD1 (6 bases). CDR3 length: 14 residues. Trimming pared 7 bases from V and 4 bases from J, leaving 16 bases between. The CDR3 DNA sequence: TGTGCCAGCACCCCTGAAAGGGGGGGCACTGAAGCTTTCTTT. Encoded protein: CASTPERGGTEAFF.

This clonotype was detected only a few times. The J gene is TRBJ2-3, the V gene TRBV7-2, with D possibly being TRBD1 or TRBD2 (6 bases each). V was cut by 2 bases and J by 2 bases, with 35 bases left in between. Germline V gene sequence: CDR1 SGHTA, CDR2 FQGNSA. This CDR3 region has 23 residues. The chain's CDR3 is CASSLRGGTRGGPRAGLTDTQYF. DNA of the CDR3: TGTGCCAGCAGCTTACGAGGGGGGACGCGTGGGGGCCCCAGAGCGGGCCTCACAGATACGCAGTATTTT.

In its sample, this clonotype was seen a few times. The V call is TRBV15, the J call TRBJ2-1; D assignment may be TRBD1 or TRBD2 (6 bases each). Germline-derived CDR1 and CDR2 are LNHNV and YYDKDF (reference sequence). This CDR3 spans 15 amino acids. V was pared by 0 bases and J by 8 bases, with 14 bases between. The CDR3 sequence is CATSRDPPGAHEQFF. CDR3 nucleotide sequence: TGTGCCACCAGCAGAGATCCCCCGGGGGCTCATGAGCAGTTCTTC.